A single sample is the source of the 25 T cell receptor beta chains below, sequenced in a study of blood T cell repertoires in COVID-19. Clones were read by immunoSEQ multiplex PCR, and TCRdb kept only the in-frame ones, dropping some. Of hundreds of thousands of clones in the sample, around 91% are singletons; the top ten hold about 9.5%. The source material was PBMCs or T cells enriched from blood (not recorded which). The receptors stem from a woman aged 40 to 50 who had recovered from COVID-19.

The rearrangement joins TRBV3-1 (or the pseudogene TRBV3-2) to TRBJ1-3; D is undetermined. Looked up from germline, CDR1 is LGHDT and CDR2 is YNNKEL (reference sequence). V gave up 4 bases and J gave up 0 bases, with 4 bases separating them. The length of the CDR3 is 13 residues. The CDR3 reads CASSLFSGNTIYF. The DNA for the CDR3 is TGTGCCAGCAGCCTCTTCTCTGGAAACACCATATATTTT.

The CDR3 bases are TGTGCCAGCAGCTTGATAGCGGGATTTGCCGGGGAGCTGTTTTTT. Its translation: CASSLIAGFAGELFF. V usage is TRBV5-8 and J usage is TRBJ2-2; 8 bases align to TRBD2. With V trimmed by 1 base and J by 6 bases, 5 bases remained unmatched. There are 15 residues in the CDR3. In germline, CDR1 is SGHTS, CDR2 YDEGEE.

This clone occurred once. The chain has TRBV25-1 and TRBJ2-5; 7 bases agree with TRBD2. The CDR3 is 15 amino acids. CDR1 and CDR2 from the germline V gene are MGHDK and SYGVNS. Trimming took 7 bases from V and 1 from J; bases not matched to a gene: 9. CDR3 sequence: CASTFSGAPQETQYF. CDR3 DNA sequence: TGTGCCAGCACCTTCAGCGGGGCCCCCCAAGAGACCCAGTACTTC. Variable domain in full (rest from reference TRBV25-1 and TRBJ2-5): EADIYQTPRYLVIGTGKKITLECSQTMGHDKMYWYQQDPGMELHLIHYSYGVNSTEKGDLSSESTVSRIRTEHFPLTLESARPSHTSQYLCASTFSGAPQETQYFGPGTRLLVL.

V usage is TRBV28 and J usage is TRBJ2-7, with D tentatively TRBD2 (6 bases). The CDR3 covers 13 residues. CDR1 and CDR2 (germline): MDHEN, SYDVKM. Trimming pared 1 base from V and 3 bases from J, leaving 7 bases between. The CDR3 here is CASSLSGGYEQYF. The CDR3 region has the DNA TGTGCCAGCAGTTTATCCGGGGGCTACGAGCAGTACTTC. The full variable domain, completed using reference TRBV28 and TRBJ2-7, is DVKVTQSSRYLVKRTGEKVFLECVQDMDHENMFWYRQDPGLGLRLIYFSYDVKMKEKGDIPEGYSVSREKKERFSLILESASTNQTSMYLCASSLSGGYEQYFGPGTRLTVT.

The rearrangement joins TRBV4-3 to TRBJ1-2; TRBD1 matches at 8 bases. Germline V gene sequence: CDR1 LGHNA, CDR2 YSLEER. This CDR3 region has 13 residues. Losses at the gene ends were 4 bases for V and 6 bases for J; bases not matched to a gene: 4. The CDR3 sequence is CASSPRTGHGYTF. As DNA, the CDR3 is TGCGCCAGCAGCCCGCGGACAGGGCATGGCTACACCTTC.

In this sample, this clone turned up once. This rearrangement joins TRBV9 to TRBJ1-2, with TRBD1 as a possible D gene (6 bases). Germline V gives CDR1 SGDLS, CDR2 YYNGEE. V lost 0 bases, J lost 10 bases, and 13 bases lay in between. This CDR3 has 13 amino acids. The CDR3 DNA reads as TGTGCCAGCAGCGTAGGTAGGGGGTTCGTCTACACCTTC. Its translation: CASSVGRGFVYTF. Full variable domain (rest looked up from reference TRBV9 and TRBJ1-2): DSGVTQTPKHLITATGQRVTLRCSPRSGDLSVYWYQQSLDQGLQFLIQYYNGEERAKGNILERFSAQQFPDLHSELNLSSLELGDSALYFCASSVGRGFVYTFGSGTRLTVV.

The chain joins TRBV2 to TRBJ2-7; the match to TRBD1 covers 7 bases. CDR1 is SNHLY and CDR2 is FYNNEI in the germline V gene. The CDR3 is made up of 15 amino acids. The V segment lost 3 bases and the J segment 3 bases; nucleotides outside the gene matches: 8. The CDR3 region has the DNA TGTGCCAGCAGTGATATGGGGACAGTGGGCTACGAGCAGTACTTC. Protein product: CASSDMGTVGYEQYF.

The chain links TRBV18 to TRBJ1-3; tentatively, D is TRBD1 (6 bases). This CDR3 region has 16 residues. Germline CDR1 is KGHSH and CDR2 is LQKENI. The V gene lost 3 bases and the J gene lost 0 bases, with 12 bases spanning the gap. The CDR3 DNA reads TGTGCCAGCTCACCCCTGGGCAGGGGCTCTGGAAACACCATATATTTT. Its protein is CASSPLGRGSGNTIYF.

This CDR3 reads CASSSAGPPLNEQFF. In DNA form, the CDR3 reads TGTGCCAGCAGCTCCGCGGGACCGCCTTTGAATGAGCAGTTCTTC. The chain employs TRBV7-2 and TRBJ2-1; D may be TRBD2 (6 bases). This CDR3 has 15 amino acids. V lost 4 bases and J lost 7, with 17 bases in between. Germline V gives CDR1 SGHTA, CDR2 FQGNSA.

This chain connects TRBV11-2 to TRBJ2-1; 10 bases align to TRBD1. Looked up from germline, CDR1 is SGHAT and CDR2 is FQNNGV. The junction had 9 bases not matched to a gene; V was cut back by 7 bases and J by 12 bases. The CDR3 spans 13 residues. In DNA form, the CDR3 reads TGTGCCAGCACCCCGACAGGGGGCACCCGGCAGTTCTTC. Protein product: CASTPTGGTRQFF.

The rearrangement uses TRBV5-5 and TRBJ1-2; TRBD1 aligns across 8 bases. V shed 6 bases, J shed 4 bases, and the junction held 11 bases outside the gene matches. The CDR3 totals 15 residues. Looked up from germline, CDR1 is SGHKS and CDR2 is YYEKEE (reference sequence). CDR3 in amino acids: CASILTADRAYGYTF. The DNA of the CDR3 is TGTGCCAGCATCCTGACAGCGGACAGGGCCTATGGCTACACCTTC.

The chain joins TRBV28 to TRBJ1-6; TRBD1 matches at 7 bases. Trimming removed 2 bases from V and 9 bases from J; junction bases left unmatched: 4. The CDR3 contains 14 residues. Germline V gene sequence: CDR1 MDHEN, CDR2 SYDVKM. Here the CDR3 DNA reads TGTGCCAGCAGTTTACGGCAGGGGGGTTCACCCCTCCACTTT. It specifies CASSLRQGGSPLHF. Filled out from reference TRBV28 and TRBJ1-6, the complete variable domain reads DVKVTQSSRYLVKRTGEKVFLECVQDMDHENMFWYRQDPGLGLRLIYFSYDVKMKEKGDIPEGYSVSREKKERFSLILESASTNQTSMYLCASSLRQGGSPLHFGNGTRLTVT.

The V call is TRBV5-1, the J call TRBJ2-1; TRBD1 matches at 9 bases. CDR3 size: 15 residues. Germline values: CDR1 SGHRS, CDR2 YFSETQ. The junction had 5 bases not matched to a gene; V was cut back by 3 bases and J by 4 bases. CDR3 sequence (DNA): TGCGCCAGCAGCTCGGGACAGGGAGGGTACAATGAGCAGTTCTTC. Amino acid sequence: CASSSGQGGYNEQFF.

This sequence joins TRBV27 and TRBJ1-6, with D tentatively TRBD1 (6 bases). This CDR3 contains 14 residues. CDR1 and CDR2 from the germline V gene are MNHEY and SMNVEV (reference sequence). The V end lost 5 bases, the J end lost 6 bases, and 11 bases lay between the germline ends. CDR3 in DNA: TGTGCCAGCAGTCAACAGGGCCGTAATTCACCCCTCCACTTT. Amino acid sequence: CASSQQGRNSPLHF.

The chain links TRBV7-3 to TRBJ2-3; TRBD2 is a possible D gene (6 bases). This CDR3 has 15 amino acids. Germline CDR1 SGHTA, CDR2 FQGTGA. Trimming pared 5 bases from V and 2 bases from J, leaving 14 bases between. The CDR3 spells CASSRQPGDTDTQYF. CDR3 coding DNA: TGTGCCAGCAGCCGGCAACCGGGAGACACAGATACGCAGTATTTT.

The chain is built from TRBV7-2 and TRBJ1-6; D may be TRBD1 (5 bases). Deletions cut 5 bases from V and 9 bases from J, with 17 bases between. Germline V gene lookup returns CDR1 SGHTA and CDR2 FQGNSA. This CDR3 has 15 residues. CDR3 nucleotide sequence: TGTGCCAGCAGCCCGTGGACACCCATGAGTTCACCCCTCCACTTT. Encoded protein: CASSPWTPMSSPLHF.

The rearrangement joins TRBV5-4 to TRBJ2-3; a possible D gene is TRBD1 (6 bases). Trimming cost V 2 bases and J 6 bases, with 13 bases left between them. Germline V CDR1 and CDR2: SGHNT, YYREEE (reference sequence). CDR3 size: 14 residues. This CDR3 is CASSFSGTPDTQYF. Written as DNA, the CDR3 is TGTGCCAGCAGCTTTTCCGGGACACCTGATACGCAGTATTTT. Variable domain in full (rest from reference TRBV5-4 and TRBJ2-3): ETGVTQSPTHLIKTRGQQVTLRCSSQSGHNTVSWYQQALGQGPQFIFQYYREEENGRGNFPPRFSGLQFPNYSSELNVNALELDDSALYLCASSFSGTPDTQYFGPGTRLTVL.

The chain recombines TRBV18 with TRBJ2-7; the match to TRBD1 covers 9 bases. Germline V lookup: CDR1 KGHSH, CDR2 LQKENI. The CDR3 extends over 14 amino acids. J was trimmed by 6 bases and V by 5 bases; bases with no gene match: 8. CDR3 sequence: CASSADRGFSEQYF. CDR3 coding DNA: TGTGCCAGCTCAGCGGACAGGGGTTTCTCCGAGCAGTACTTC.

CDR3 region: CASSSSGGAANTGELFF. Written as DNA, the CDR3 is TGTGCCAGCAGCTCTAGCGGGGGGGCCGCGAACACCGGGGAGCTGTTTTTT. The V call is TRBV7-3, the J call TRBJ2-2; 12 bases align to TRBD2. The CDR3 has 17 residues. Per the germline V gene, CDR1 is SGHTA and CDR2 is FQGTGA. V shed 4 bases, J shed 0 bases, and the junction held 3 bases outside the gene matches.

The CDR3 is CASSGAWLAGGVEQYF. CDR3 DNA: TGTGCCAGCTCCGGCGCTTGGCTAGCGGGAGGAGTCGAGCAGTACTTC. The chain links TRBV5-6 to TRBJ2-7, with TRBD2 identical over 11 bases. Germline CDR1 reads SGHDT; CDR2 reads YYEEEE. V gave up 7 bases and J gave up 6 bases; unmatched junction bases: 15. The CDR3 totals 16 residues.

The rearrangement uses TRBV9 and TRBJ2-1; D is unclear. Germline CDR1 and CDR2: SGDLS and YYNGEE. Trimming pared 3 bases from V and 0 bases from J, leaving 13 bases between. This CDR3 has 16 amino acids. As DNA, the CDR3 is TGTGCCAGCAGCGCGCGCAGGCCCAGCTCCTACAATGAGCAGTTCTTC. It is translated as CASSARRPSSYNEQFF.

For the CDR3, the DNA is TGTGCCAGCAGGGGGGCAAGCACCGGGGAGCTGTTTTTT. Protein sequence: CASRGASTGELFF. The chain uses TRBV6-6 and TRBJ2-2, with a possible D match to TRBD1 (6 bases). In germline, CDR1 is MNHNY, CDR2 SVGAGI (reference sequence). This CDR3 comprises 13 residues. Trimming removed 6 bases from V and 4 bases from J, with 9 bases in between.

This clone occurred a few times. The genes are TRBV7-9 and TRBJ1-1, with TRBD1 identical over 8 bases. From germline, CDR1 is SEHNR and CDR2 FQNEAQ (reference sequence). This CDR3 contains 14 residues. After removal of 7 bases from V and 6 bases from J, the junction contained 10 bases not matched to a gene. CDR3 loop: CASISTGGRPEAFF. The DNA of the CDR3 is TGTGCCAGCATTTCCACAGGGGGTCGGCCTGAAGCTTTCTTT.

The V and J genes are TRBV4-3 and TRBJ1-3, with a tentative D call TRBD1 (5 bases). V was shortened by 0 bases and J by 1 base, with 7 bases between the two germline ends. Germline assignment: CDR1 LGHNA and CDR2 YSLEER. This CDR3 comprises 15 residues. This CDR3 reads CASSQDQGSGNTIYF. CDR3 nucleotide sequence: TGCGCCAGCAGCCAAGATCAGGGATCTGGAAACACCATATATTTT.

J is TRBJ2-5 and V is TRBV12-3 or TRBV12-4, with 8 bases identical to TRBD1. J lost 5 bases, V lost 3 bases, and 2 bases had no gene match. This CDR3 spans 13 amino acids. This chain's CDR3 is CASSLGQVETQYF. CDR3 nucleotide sequence: TGTGCCAGCAGTTTGGGACAGGTGGAGACCCAGTACTTC.